This T cell receptor beta chain was sequenced during a study of T cell responses to AZD1222 COVID-19 vaccine. TCRdb's copy holds only in-frame clones and misses some; the assay was immunoSEQ multiplex PCR. The top ten hold roughly 9.1% of the sample, which has 110,000 to 150,000 clones, approximately 94% seen once. In germline, CDR1 is MNHEY, CDR2 SVGAGI. The V gene lost 5 bases and the J gene lost 4 bases, with 12 bases spanning the gap. The CDR3 has 13 amino acids. The source is an adult in good health. Sequences were derived from peripheral blood, sampled on day 0 of AZD1222 vaccination. The chain recombines TRBV6-5 with TRBJ2-7, with D possibly matching TRBD1 (5 bases). In nucleotides, the CDR3 is TGTGCCAGCAGTACAGGCCTTAGTTACGAGCAGTACTTC. Amino acids: CASSTGLSYEQYF.